This paragraph covers one TCR beta chain sequence. Its cognate antigen is unknown. This sample was included in a study of cytomegalovirus exposure and HLA in healthy donors. Study-wide results and caveats: The investigators catalogued 150 to 200 TCR beta chains as cytomegalovirus-associated. In a later analysis, several top co-occurrence clusters appeared linked to parvovirus B19, influenza, CMV and Epstein-Barr virus.

A multiplex PCR was run with 60 Vbeta primers and 13 Jbeta primers. The data were produced by immunoSEQ multiplex PCR, yet TCRdb's version contains in-frame clones alone and is incomplete. The sample yields under 40,000 clones, of which the top ten take up 4.5% to 5.5%. CDR1 and CDR2 from the germline V gene are SQVTM and ANQGSEA. After removal of 0 bases from V and 6 bases from J, the junction contained 7 bases not matched to a gene. CDR3 length: 15 residues. The chain combines TRBV29-1 with TRBJ2-1, with TRBD2 matching 8 bases. The sequence was collected from a female donor in good health and CMV-seronegative. Specimen: PBMCs. The CDR3 reads CSVEEATGGSNEQFF. The CDR3 nucleotides read TGCAGCGTTGAAGAGGCAACGGGGGGGAGCAATGAGCAGTTCTTC.